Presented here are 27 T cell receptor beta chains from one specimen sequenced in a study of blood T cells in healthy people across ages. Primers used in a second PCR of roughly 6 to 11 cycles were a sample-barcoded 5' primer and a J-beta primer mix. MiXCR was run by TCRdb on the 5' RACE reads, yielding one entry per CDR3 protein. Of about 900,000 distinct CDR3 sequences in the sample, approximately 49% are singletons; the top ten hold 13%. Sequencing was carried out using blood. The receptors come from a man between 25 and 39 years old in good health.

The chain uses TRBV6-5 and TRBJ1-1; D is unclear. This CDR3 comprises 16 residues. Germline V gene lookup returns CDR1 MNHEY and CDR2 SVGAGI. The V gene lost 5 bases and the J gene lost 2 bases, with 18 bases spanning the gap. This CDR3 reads CASSLRRTRVNTEAFF. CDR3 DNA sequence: TGTGCCAGCAGTCTGAGACGAACAAGAGTAAACACTGAAGCTTTCTTT.

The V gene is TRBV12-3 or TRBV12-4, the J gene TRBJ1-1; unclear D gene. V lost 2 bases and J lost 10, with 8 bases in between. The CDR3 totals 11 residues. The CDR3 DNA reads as TGTGCCAGCAGTTTAATGGGGATAGCTTTCTTT. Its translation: CASSLMGIAFF.

The CDR3 region is CASSGLSSGGNEKLFF. CDR3 sequence (DNA): TGTGCCAGCAGTGGTCTCTCTTCAGGGGGCAATGAAAAACTGTTTTTT. V usage is TRBV6-1 and J usage is TRBJ1-4; 8 bases line up with TRBD1. The V gene's germline CDR1 is MNHNS and CDR2 SASEGT. Losses at the gene ends were 4 bases for V and 5 bases for J; bases not matched to a gene: 9. This CDR3 comprises 16 residues.

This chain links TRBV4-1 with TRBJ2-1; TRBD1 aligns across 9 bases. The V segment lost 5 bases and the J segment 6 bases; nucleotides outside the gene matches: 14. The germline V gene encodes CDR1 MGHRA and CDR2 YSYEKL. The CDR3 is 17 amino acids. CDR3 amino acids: CASSYPITGGGINEQFF. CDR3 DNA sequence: TGCGCCAGCAGCTATCCAATTACAGGGGGCGGCATCAATGAGCAGTTCTTC.

The chain's CDR3 is CSAPSGVAYEQYF. Written as DNA, the CDR3 is TGCAGTGCTCCCTCCGGGGTTGCCTACGAGCAGTACTTC. The chain employs TRBV20-1 and TRBJ2-7; D may be TRBD2 (5 bases). V gave up 5 bases and J gave up 2 bases, with 13 bases separating them. The CDR3 runs to 13 residues. Germline values: CDR1 DFQATT, CDR2 SNEGSKA (reference sequence).

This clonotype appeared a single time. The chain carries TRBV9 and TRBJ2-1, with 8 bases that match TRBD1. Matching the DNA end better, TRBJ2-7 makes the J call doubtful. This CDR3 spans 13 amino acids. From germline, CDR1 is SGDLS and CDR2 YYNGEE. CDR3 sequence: CASSTGQANEQYF. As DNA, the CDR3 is TGTGCCAGCAGCACGGGACAGGCTAATGAGCAGTACTTC.

CDR3 nucleotide sequence: TGTGCCATCAGTGAGGGCAGGGGAACAGATACGCAGTATTTT. Its translation: CAISEGRGTDTQYF. The V gene is TRBV10-3, the J gene TRBJ2-3; D might be TRBD1 (6 bases). Germline loops: CDR1 ENHRY, CDR2 SYGVKD. V dropped 2 bases and J dropped 3 bases, with 9 bases sitting between them. This CDR3 has 14 residues.

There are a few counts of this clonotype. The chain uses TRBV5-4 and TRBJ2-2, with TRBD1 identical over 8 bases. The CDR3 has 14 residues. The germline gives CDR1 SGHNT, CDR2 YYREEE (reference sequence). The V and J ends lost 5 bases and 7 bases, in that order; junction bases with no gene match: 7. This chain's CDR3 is CASRSGGANGELFF. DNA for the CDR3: TGTGCCAGCAGGTCAGGGGGCGCTAACGGGGAGCTGTTTTTT. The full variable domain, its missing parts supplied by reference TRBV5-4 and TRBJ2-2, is ETGVTQSPTHLIKTRGQQVTLRCSSQSGHNTVSWYQQALGQGPQFIFQYYREEENGRGNFPPRFSGLQFPNYSSELNVNALELDDSALYLCASRSGGANGELFFGEGSRLTVL.

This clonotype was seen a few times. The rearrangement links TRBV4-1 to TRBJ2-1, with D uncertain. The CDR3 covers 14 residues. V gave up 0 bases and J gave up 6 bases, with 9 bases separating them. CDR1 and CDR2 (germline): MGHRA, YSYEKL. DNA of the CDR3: TGCGCCAGCAGCCAAGATATGGGTTCCAATGAGCAGTTCTTC. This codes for CASSQDMGSNEQFF.

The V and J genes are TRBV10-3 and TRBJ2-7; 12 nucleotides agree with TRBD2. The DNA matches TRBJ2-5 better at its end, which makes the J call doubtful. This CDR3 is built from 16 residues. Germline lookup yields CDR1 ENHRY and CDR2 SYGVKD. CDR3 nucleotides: TGTGCCATCAGTCCTCGACTAGCGGGAGTTGAAGAGACCCAGTACTTC. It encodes CAISPRLAGVEETQYF.

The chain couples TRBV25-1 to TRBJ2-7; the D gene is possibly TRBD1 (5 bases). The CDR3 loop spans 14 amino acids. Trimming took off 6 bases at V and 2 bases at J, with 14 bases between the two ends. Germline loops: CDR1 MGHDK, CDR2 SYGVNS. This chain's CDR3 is CASSAGQTAYEQYF. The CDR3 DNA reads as TGTGCCAGCAGCGCCGGCCAGACAGCCTACGAGCAGTACTTC.

In DNA, the CDR3 is TGCAGTGCTAGAGATCAGGGGGCTTTGGAAAAACTGTTTTTT. Protein: CSARDQGALEKLFF. This chain connects TRBV20-1 to TRBJ1-4, with 8 bases identical to TRBD1. The CDR3 is 14 amino acids. V lost 0 bases, J lost 8 bases, and 5 bases stayed unmatched. Looked up from germline, CDR1 is DFQATT and CDR2 is SNEGSKA (reference sequence).

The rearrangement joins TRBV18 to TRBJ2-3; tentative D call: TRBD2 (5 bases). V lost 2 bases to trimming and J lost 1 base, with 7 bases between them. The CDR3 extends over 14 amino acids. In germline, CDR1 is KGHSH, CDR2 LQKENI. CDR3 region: CASSPASRTDTQYF. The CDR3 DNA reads TGTGCCAGCTCACCAGCTAGCCGCACAGATACGCAGTATTTT.

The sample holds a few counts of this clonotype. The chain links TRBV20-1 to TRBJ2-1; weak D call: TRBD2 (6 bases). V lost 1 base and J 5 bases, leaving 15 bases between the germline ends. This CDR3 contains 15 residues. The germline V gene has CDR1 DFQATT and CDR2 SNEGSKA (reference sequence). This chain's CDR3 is CSARAPGTHNNEQFF. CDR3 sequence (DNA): TGCAGTGCTAGAGCTCCCGGGACTCACAACAATGAGCAGTTCTTC.

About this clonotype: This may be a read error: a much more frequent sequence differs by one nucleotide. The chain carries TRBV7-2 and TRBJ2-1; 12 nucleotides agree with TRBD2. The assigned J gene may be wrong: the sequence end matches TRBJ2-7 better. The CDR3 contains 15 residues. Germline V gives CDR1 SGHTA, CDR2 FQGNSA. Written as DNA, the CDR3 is TGTGCCAGCAGCAGACTAGCGGGGGCGTACAATGAGCAGTACTTC. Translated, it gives CASSRLAGAYNEQYF.

The CDR3 DNA is TGTGCCAGCAGCCCTCGCGGGACTAGCGGAAACAATGAGCAGTTCTTC. Its protein is CASSPRGTSGNNEQFF. The chain carries TRBV7-2 and TRBJ2-1, with 11 bases fitting TRBD2. Germline CDR1 SGHTA, CDR2 FQGNSA. V shed 5 bases and J 5 bases; nucleotides not matched to a gene: 8. The CDR3 is 16 amino acids.

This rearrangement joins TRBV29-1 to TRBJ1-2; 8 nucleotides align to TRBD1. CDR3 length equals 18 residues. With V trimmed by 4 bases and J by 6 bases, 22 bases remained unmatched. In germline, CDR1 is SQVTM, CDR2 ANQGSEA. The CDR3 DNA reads TGCAGCGTTGGTTGGGGGTCCGGACAGGGTATGGTGAACCATGGCTACACCTTC. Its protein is CSVGWGSGQGMVNHGYTF.

CDR3 in amino acids: CASSLRTGRQETQYF. CDR3 in DNA: TGTGCCAGCAGCTTAAGGACAGGGCGCCAAGAGACCCAGTACTTC. V gene TRBV5-5 combines with J gene TRBJ2-5; 8 bases map to TRBD1. The trim removed 2 bases at V and 1 base at J, leaving 4 bases unmatched. Per germline, CDR1 SGHKS and CDR2 YYEKEE (reference sequence). The CDR3 is 15 residues long.

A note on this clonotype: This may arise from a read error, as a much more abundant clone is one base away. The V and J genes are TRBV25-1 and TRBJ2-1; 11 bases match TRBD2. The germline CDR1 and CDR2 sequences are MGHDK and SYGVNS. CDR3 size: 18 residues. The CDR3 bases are TGTGCCAGCAGTGAATATGGAGTAGCGGGGGGGCGGCACAATGGGCAGTTCTTC. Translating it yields CASSEYGVAGGRHNGQFF.

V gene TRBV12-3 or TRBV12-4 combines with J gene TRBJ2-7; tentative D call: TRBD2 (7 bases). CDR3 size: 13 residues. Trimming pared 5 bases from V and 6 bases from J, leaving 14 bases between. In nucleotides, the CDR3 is TGTGCCAGCAGTGCCGGGGAGGGGGGCGAGCAGTACTTC. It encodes CASSAGEGGEQYF.

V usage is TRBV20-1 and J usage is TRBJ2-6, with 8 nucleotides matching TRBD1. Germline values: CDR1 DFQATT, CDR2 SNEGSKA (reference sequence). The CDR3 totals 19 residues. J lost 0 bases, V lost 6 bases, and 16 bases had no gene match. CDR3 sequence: CSAMGPGQVTFSGANVLTF. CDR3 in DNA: TGCAGTGCGATGGGGCCGGGACAGGTGACATTCTCTGGGGCCAACGTCCTGACTTTC.

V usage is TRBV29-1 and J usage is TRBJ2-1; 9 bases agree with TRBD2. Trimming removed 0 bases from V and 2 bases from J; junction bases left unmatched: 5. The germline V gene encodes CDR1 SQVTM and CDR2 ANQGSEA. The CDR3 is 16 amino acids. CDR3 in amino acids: CSVEDTAGGPYNEQFF. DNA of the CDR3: TGCAGCGTTGAAGATACAGCGGGGGGCCCCTACAATGAGCAGTTCTTC.

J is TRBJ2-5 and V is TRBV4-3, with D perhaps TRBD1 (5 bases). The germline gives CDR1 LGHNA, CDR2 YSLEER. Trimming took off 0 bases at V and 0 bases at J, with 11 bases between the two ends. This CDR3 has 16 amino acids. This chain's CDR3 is CASSQDSLDNQETQYF. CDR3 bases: TGCGCCAGCAGCCAAGATAGTTTGGACAACCAAGAGACCCAGTACTTC.

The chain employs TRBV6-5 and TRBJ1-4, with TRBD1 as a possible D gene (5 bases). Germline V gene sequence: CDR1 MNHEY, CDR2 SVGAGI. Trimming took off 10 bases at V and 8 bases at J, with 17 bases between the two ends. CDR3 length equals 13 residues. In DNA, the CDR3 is TGTGCCACCGGATGGGGCGGTGCCGAAAAACTGTTTTTT. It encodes CATGWGGAEKLFF.

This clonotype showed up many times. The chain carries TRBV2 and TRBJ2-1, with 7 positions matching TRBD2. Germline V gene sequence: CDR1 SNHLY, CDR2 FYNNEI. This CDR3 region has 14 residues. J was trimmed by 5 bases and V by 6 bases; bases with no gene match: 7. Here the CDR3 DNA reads TGTGCCAGCAGGGGGGGACTACTAAACAATGAGCAGTTCTTC. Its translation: CASRGGLLNNEQFF.

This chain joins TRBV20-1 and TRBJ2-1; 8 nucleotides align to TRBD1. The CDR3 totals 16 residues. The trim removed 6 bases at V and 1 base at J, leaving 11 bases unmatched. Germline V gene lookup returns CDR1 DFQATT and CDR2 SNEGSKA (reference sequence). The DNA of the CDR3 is TGCAGTGCCACCAATCCCCAGGGGGCTTCCTACAATGAGCAGTTCTTC. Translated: CSATNPQGASYNEQFF.

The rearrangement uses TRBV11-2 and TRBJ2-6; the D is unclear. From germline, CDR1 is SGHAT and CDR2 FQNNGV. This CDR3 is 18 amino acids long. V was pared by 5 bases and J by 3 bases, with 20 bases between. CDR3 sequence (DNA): TGTGCCAGCAGCACTCCTCTTGGCGATTTTGATGGGGCCAACGTCCTGACTTTC. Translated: CASSTPLGDFDGANVLTF.